The source of this T cell receptor (beta chain) is a study of T cell repertoires in cytomegalovirus infection. This clonotype has at least ten counts. MiXCR was run by TCRdb on the reads, yielding one entry per CDR3 protein. The sample has fewer than 85,000 distinct CDR3 sequences; about 4.2% are singletons. The sequencing input was PBMCs. This clonotype was obtained from a human donor in good health (CMV status not recorded). Some clones in this sample may be carry-over from other donors' samples.

CDR3 sequence (DNA): TGTGCCAGCAGCCCGACTAGCGGTAGCTCCTACGAGCAGTACTTC. Amino acid sequence: CASSPTSGSSYEQYF. The chain employs TRBV7-2 and TRBJ2-7; TRBD2 matches 9 bases. J gave up 0 bases and V 5 bases, and 5 bases lay outside the gene matches. The germline V gene encodes CDR1 SGHTA and CDR2 FQGNSA. CDR3 length: 15 amino acids.